The clone carrying this T cell receptor (beta chain) occurred once. This CDR3 comprises 13 residues. Germline V CDR1 and CDR2: SQVTM, ANQGSEA. The V gene lost 7 bases and the J gene lost 2 bases, with 12 bases spanning the gap. TCRdb called the RACE reads again in MiXCR, with one record for every CDR3 protein. The profile shows more than 250,000 distinct CDR3 sequences, about 8.6% of them singletons. These data come from a study of human T cells and chemical hapten exposure. Noted time point: pre-sensitization, week 0. Specified treatment: therapeutic diphenylcyclopropenone sensitization with weekly scalp DPC. Venepuncture was done earlier than the placement of each patch test. Sequencing started from total RNA isolated from unfractionated whole blood.

This clonotype was sampled from a woman aged 40 to 50 with alopecia areata. Some clones in this sample may be carry-over from other donors' samples. The chain employs TRBV29-1 and TRBJ1-3; a possible D gene is TRBD1 (6 bases). Source: whole blood, taken in connection with sensitization to the hapten diphenylcyclopropenone (DPC). The CDR3 protein is CSGTNRAGNTIYF. CDR3 DNA: TGCAGCGGGACCAACAGGGCTGGAAACACCATATATTTT.